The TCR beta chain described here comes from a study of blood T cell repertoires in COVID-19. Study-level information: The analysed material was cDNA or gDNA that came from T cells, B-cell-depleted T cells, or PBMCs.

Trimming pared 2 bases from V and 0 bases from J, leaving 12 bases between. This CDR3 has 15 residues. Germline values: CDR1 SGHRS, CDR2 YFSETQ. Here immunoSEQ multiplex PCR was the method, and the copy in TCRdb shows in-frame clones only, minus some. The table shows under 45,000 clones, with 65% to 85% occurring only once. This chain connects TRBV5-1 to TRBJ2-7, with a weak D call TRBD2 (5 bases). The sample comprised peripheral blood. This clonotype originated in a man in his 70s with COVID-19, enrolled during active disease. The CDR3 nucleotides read TGCGCCAGCAGCTTTAGTGGACGGGACTCCTACGAGCAGTACTTC. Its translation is CASSFSGRDSYEQYF.